The 32 T cell receptor beta chains presented below share a single source sample, sequenced in a study of cytomegalovirus exposure and HLA in healthy donors. The study ran its PCR with 60 Vbeta and 13 Jbeta primers. TCRdb's table, derived via immunoSEQ multiplex PCR, lists solely in-frame clones and lacks some. This sample has 100,000 to 150,000 clones; 75% to 85% occur once, and the top ten carry more than 1.5%. Sequencing input: PBMCs. The source of these receptors is a man between 50 and 59 years old in good health and CMV-seronegative.

In its sample, this clone was seen a few times. The chain recombines TRBV10-3 with TRBJ1-3; the D gene is possibly TRBD1 (6 bases). Per the germline V gene, CDR1 is ENHRY and CDR2 is SYGVKD. CDR3 length: 13 residues. Trimming took 6 bases from V and 0 from J, leaving 6 bases between them. The CDR3 DNA is TGTGCCATCAGGGACAGCTCTGGAAACACCATATATTTT. This sequence encodes CAIRDSSGNTIYF.

This rearrangement joins TRBV5-4 to TRBJ2-5; D uncertain. The germline V gene has CDR1 SGHNT and CDR2 YYREEE (reference sequence). The CDR3 has 12 amino acids. The V and J ends lost 2 bases and 3 bases respectively, with 5 bases between them. CDR3 in amino acids: CASSFSKETQYF. CDR3 nucleotide sequence: TGTGCCAGCAGCTTTAGCAAAGAGACCCAGTACTTC.

The V call is TRBV6-5, the J call TRBJ1-6, with a tentative D call TRBD1 (5 bases). The CDR3 spans 13 residues. Germline lookup yields CDR1 MNHEY and CDR2 SVGAGI. The V gene lost 6 bases and the J gene lost 6 bases, with 9 bases spanning the gap. The CDR3: CASRLDSNSPLHF. The CDR3 DNA is TGTGCCAGCAGACTTGACAGTAATTCACCCCTCCACTTT.

This clone was counted between two and nine times. The rearrangement joins TRBV10-1 to TRBJ1-1; 9 bases are shared with TRBD1. This CDR3 has 14 amino acids. Per germline, CDR1 WNHNN and CDR2 SYGVQD (reference sequence). Losses at the gene ends were 2 bases for V and 11 bases for J; bases not matched to a gene: 9. The CDR3: CASSEITGGLGAFF. CDR3 in DNA: TGCGCCAGCAGTGAGATCACAGGGGGCCTGGGGGCTTTCTTT.

The chain is built from TRBV11-3 and TRBJ2-5, with 8 nucleotides matching TRBD2. This CDR3 contains 14 residues. Trimming took 4 bases from V and 5 from J; bases not matched to a gene: 6. Germline-derived CDR1 and CDR2 are SGHNT and YENEEA. The CDR3 sequence is CASSSGGYGETQYF. The CDR3 DNA sequence: TGTGCCAGCAGCTCGGGAGGGTATGGGGAGACCCAGTACTTC.

The chain recombines TRBV6-5 with TRBJ1-1; D possibly corresponds to TRBD1 (5 bases). This CDR3 region has 13 residues. V lost 0 bases and J lost 8, with 10 bases in between. Germline V gives CDR1 MNHEY, CDR2 SVGAGI. CDR3 nucleotides: TGTGCCAGCAGTTACTCTGGCGGGGGAGAAGCTTTCTTT. It is translated as CASSYSGGGEAFF.

The chain uses TRBV4-1 and TRBJ1-1; 10 bases are shared with TRBD1. V lost 1 base to trimming and J lost 0 bases; unmatched junction nucleotides: 17. The CDR3 is 21 residues long. The germline V gene has CDR1 MGHRA and CDR2 YSYEKL. The CDR3 coding sequence is TGCGCCAGCAGCCAAGTGATGGCCGCCGGGACAGGGGCCGGCGTGAACACTGAAGCTTTCTTT. Amino acid sequence: CASSQVMAAGTGAGVNTEAFF.

This clone has a handful of counts. The rearrangement links TRBV5-8 to TRBJ2-3, with TRBD1 matching 7 bases. Looked up from germline, CDR1 is SGHTS and CDR2 is YDEGEE. J lost 0 bases, V lost 2 bases, and 3 bases had no gene match. The CDR3 totals 15 residues. In DNA form, the CDR3 reads TGTGCCAGCAGCTTTGAGGGGGCGAGCACAGATACGCAGTATTTT. This gives the protein CASSFEGASTDTQYF.

The chain joins TRBV19 to TRBJ2-7, with 10 bases fitting TRBD2. The CDR3 contains 15 residues. The ends lost 8 bases at V and 1 base at J; junction bases unmatched: 8. Germline-derived CDR1 and CDR2 are LNHDA and SQIVND (reference sequence). The CDR3 reads CASASLAGESYEQYF. The CDR3 DNA sequence: TGTGCCAGTGCGTCCCTAGCGGGGGAGTCCTACGAGCAGTACTTC.

This clone was counted a single time. The gene calls are TRBV6-1 and TRBJ2-7; 7 nucleotides line up with TRBD1. The CDR3 is made up of 14 amino acids. Losses at the gene ends were 8 bases for V and 0 bases for J; bases not matched to a gene: 7. Germline V gene lookup returns CDR1 MNHNS and CDR2 SASEGT. The CDR3 protein is CASPDRDSSYEQYV. The CDR3 DNA reads as TGTGCCAGCCCCGACAGGGATTCCTCCTACGAGCAGTACGTC.

V usage is TRBV7-2 and J usage is TRBJ2-7, with a possible D match to TRBD1 (5 bases). This CDR3 has 13 amino acids. Trimming shortened V by 5 bases and J by 1 base, and 9 bases separated the two germline ends. Germline V CDR1 and CDR2: SGHTA, FQGNSA. CDR3 coding DNA: TGTGCCAGCAGCCTGACAGCGTCCTACGAGCAGTACTTC. Translation gives CASSLTASYEQYF.

This chain links TRBV10-3 with TRBJ2-1; 12 bases align to TRBD1. This CDR3 is built from 15 residues. Germline V lookup: CDR1 ENHRY, CDR2 SYGVKD. The V and J ends lost 8 bases and 6 bases, in that order; junction bases with no gene match: 8. The CDR3 DNA is TGTGCCATCGCAAGGGGACAGGGGGCTTTCAATGAGCAGTTCTTC. Encoded protein: CAIARGQGAFNEQFF.

This clone was counted only a few times. The same CDR3 arises from other DNA sequences in this sample as well. The rearrangement uses TRBV5-1 and TRBJ2-3; 8 bases line up with TRBD1. V shed 0 bases and J 4 bases; nucleotides not matched to a gene: 4. The length of the CDR3 is 15 residues. Looked up from germline, CDR1 is SGHRS and CDR2 is YFSETQ. CDR3 nucleotides: TGCGCCAGCAGCTTGGTTGGCAGGGGGCCAGATACGCAGTATTTT. This gives the protein CASSLVGRGPDTQYF.

The V gene is TRBV5-4, the J gene TRBJ2-3, with 8 bases aligning to TRBD2. The J segment lost 0 bases and the V segment lost 5 bases, leaving 11 bases of the junction unmatched. The length of the CDR3 is 17 residues. CDR1 is SGHNT, CDR2 YYREEE, per germline (reference sequence). The CDR3 protein is CASRTGLARPSTDTQYF. The CDR3 DNA follows: TGTGCCAGCAGGACCGGACTAGCCAGACCTAGCACAGATACGCAGTATTTT.

The chain uses TRBV7-2 and TRBJ1-3, with 7 bases fitting TRBD1. V lost 2 bases and J lost 2; bases outside the gene matches: 9. The CDR3 is 17 amino acids. Per germline, CDR1 SGHTA and CDR2 FQGNSA. The CDR3 DNA is TGTGCCAGCAGCTTAACACAGGGGTTTTCTACTGGAAACACCATATATTTT. Protein product: CASSLTQGFSTGNTIYF. The whole variable domain, remainder taken from reference TRBV7-2 and TRBJ1-3, is GAGVSQSPSNKVTEKGKDVELRCDPISGHTALYWYRQSLGQGLEFLIYFQGNSAPDKSGLPSDRFSAERTGGSVSTLTIQRTQQEDSAVYLCASSLTQGFSTGNTIYFGEGSWLTVV.

The CDR3 region is CASRRLATSTDTQYF. The CDR3 DNA sequence: TGTGCCAGCAGAAGACTAGCCACTAGCACAGATACGCAGTATTTT. This rearrangement joins TRBV2 to TRBJ2-3; 7 nucleotides match TRBD2. The CDR3 loop spans 15 amino acids. The J segment lost 0 bases and the V segment lost 6 bases, leaving 6 bases of the junction unmatched. Germline lookup yields CDR1 SNHLY and CDR2 FYNNEI.

The table lists this clone with a few counts. The CDR3 here is CSAGREDRKVYEQYF. CDR3 nucleotides: TGCAGCGCGGGACGAGAGGACAGGAAGGTGTACGAGCAGTACTTC. The rearrangement uses TRBV29-1 and TRBJ2-7; TRBD1 agrees at 7 bases. V gave up 7 bases and J gave up 4 bases; unmatched junction bases: 16. CDR1 is SQVTM and CDR2 is ANQGSEA in the germline V gene. The length of the CDR3 is 15 residues.

J is TRBJ2-7 and V is TRBV11-2; TRBD1 matches at 8 bases. Trimming at V came to 6 bases and at J to 4 bases, leaving 14 bases not matched to a gene. This CDR3 comprises 16 residues. Germline V gene data show CDR1 as SGHAT and CDR2 as FQNNGV. In DNA form, the CDR3 reads TGTGCCAGCAGTCCGGTGGGGAGACAGGGGTTTTACGAGCAGTACTTC. Its protein product is CASSPVGRQGFYEQYF.

The V gene is TRBV27, the J gene TRBJ2-6; TRBD1 matches 10 bases. Trimming at V came to 5 bases and at J to 2 bases, leaving 6 bases not matched to a gene. Germline V gives CDR1 MNHEY, CDR2 SMNVEV (reference sequence). This CDR3 contains 17 residues. This chain's CDR3 is CASSRTGGRAGANVLTF. Here the CDR3 DNA reads TGTGCCAGCAGTCGGACAGGGGGGAGGGCTGGGGCCAACGTCCTGACTTTC.

The rearrangement uses TRBV6-1 and TRBJ2-1; perhaps TRBD2 as D (5 bases). The CDR3 is 15 amino acids. Trimming took 4 bases from V and 5 from J, leaving 15 bases between them. Germline CDR1 MNHNS, CDR2 SASEGT. CDR3 coding DNA: TGTGCCAGCAGTGGATTCAGTTTCGGGAACAATGAGCAGTTCTTC. It codes for CASSGFSFGNNEQFF.

A single count supports this clone. The CDR3 region is CASTADSLNTEAFF. Here the CDR3 DNA reads TGTGCCAGTACCGCGGACAGTTTGAACACTGAAGCTTTCTTT. The genes are TRBV19 and TRBJ1-1, with D possibly TRBD1 on 6 matching bases. CDR1 is LNHDA, CDR2 SQIVND, per germline (reference sequence). V was clipped by 7 bases and J by 0 bases, with 12 bases between them. This CDR3 comprises 14 residues.

V usage is TRBV27 and J usage is TRBJ1-6, with TRBD1 as a possible D gene (5 bases). Germline values: CDR1 MNHEY, CDR2 SMNVEV (reference sequence). The CDR3 contains 15 residues. V dropped 1 base and J dropped 6 bases, with 10 bases sitting between them. The CDR3 is CASSLYPDSNSPLHF. In DNA form, the CDR3 reads TGTGCCAGCAGTTTATACCCCGACAGTAATTCACCCCTCCACTTT.

The genes are TRBV6-6 and TRBJ1-5, with 9 bases aligning to TRBD1. This CDR3 contains 14 residues. J was trimmed by 6 bases and V by 3 bases; bases with no gene match: 3. Germline V gene data show CDR1 as MNHNY and CDR2 as SVGAGI (reference sequence). The CDR3 DNA reads as TGTGCCAGCAGTTATCGACAGGGGGGTCAGCCCCAGCATTTT. Its translation is CASSYRQGGQPQHF.

This clone was found a few times. Mismatch with germline at one junction end may stem from a read error. J is TRBJ1-1 and V is TRBV7-9, with D tentatively TRBD1 (6 bases). Germline V lookup: CDR1 SEHNR, CDR2 FQNEAQ (reference sequence). This CDR3 spans 12 amino acids. CDR3: CSSSFQGTEAFF. CDR3 nucleotide sequence: TGTTCCAGCAGCTTTCAGGGGACTGAAGCTTTCTTT. Full variable domain (rest looked up from reference TRBV7-9 and TRBJ1-1): DTGVSQNPRHKITKRGQNVTFRCDPISEHNRLYWYRQTLGQGPEFLTYFQNEAQLEKSRLLSDRFSAERPKGSFSTLEIQRTEQGDSAMYLCSSSFQGTEAFFGQGTRLTVV.

The chain employs TRBV6-1 and TRBJ2-4; tentatively, D is TRBD2 (6 bases). CDR1 and CDR2 from the germline V gene are MNHNS and SASEGT. This CDR3 contains 13 residues. With 7 bases removed from V and 6 bases from J, the gap between germline ends came to 13 bases. The CDR3 is CASTPGGTNIQYF. The CDR3 region has the DNA TGTGCCAGCACCCCCGGGGGAACAAACATTCAGTACTTC.

The chain joins TRBV4-1 to TRBJ2-2, with a tentative D call TRBD1 (5 bases). V was clipped by 1 base and J by 7 bases, with 13 bases between them. Germline values: CDR1 MGHRA, CDR2 YSYEKL. This CDR3 is 15 amino acids long. Here the CDR3 reads CASSQVAGFSGELFF. The DNA of the CDR3 is TGCGCCAGCAGCCAAGTGGCAGGGTTTAGCGGGGAGCTGTTTTTT.

This chain joins TRBV2 and TRBJ2-1; D is possibly TRBD1 (6 bases). Trimming stripped 8 bases from V and 4 bases from J, with 15 bases between. The CDR3 consists of 14 residues. The germline CDR1 and CDR2 sequences are SNHLY and FYNNEI. DNA for the CDR3: TGTGCCAGCCTTGACAGGACGGATTACAATGAGCAGTTCTTC. As protein: CASLDRTDYNEQFF.

V is TRBV10-3 and J is TRBJ2-1; 7 nucleotides match TRBD2. The CDR3 is 14 amino acids. With V trimmed by 5 bases and J by 4 bases, 5 bases remained unmatched. Germline assignment: CDR1 ENHRY and CDR2 SYGVKD. CDR3 residues: CAISLGLPYNEQFF. The CDR3 DNA sequence: TGTGCCATCAGTTTGGGACTACCTTACAATGAGCAGTTCTTC.

A word on this clone: A read error may account for a junction end that differs from germline. This rearrangement joins TRBV5-6 to TRBJ2-5; D is possibly TRBD1 (6 bases). Germline V gives CDR1 SGHDT, CDR2 YYEEEE. The CDR3 sequence is 13 residues long. CDR3 coding DNA: TGTGCCGGCAGCTTGGTCAGGGGTGAGACCCAGTACTTC. This translates into CAGSLVRGETQYF.

The V call is TRBV7-9, the J call TRBJ1-3; 11 positions agree with TRBD1. V trimming: 5 bases; J trimming: 1 base; junction bases outside the gene matches: 7. Looked up from germline, CDR1 is SEHNR and CDR2 is FQNEAQ (reference sequence). The CDR3 has 17 amino acids. The CDR3 DNA reads TGTGCCAGCAGCCTCGGACAGGGGGCAAGTTCTGGAAACACCATATATTTT. Protein: CASSLGQGASSGNTIYF.

This rearrangement joins TRBV5-6 to TRBJ1-2; D is undetermined. The CDR3 has 12 amino acids. Germline assignment: CDR1 SGHDT and CDR2 YYEEEE. V lost 2 bases and J lost 7, with 9 bases in between. The CDR3 DNA reads TGTGCCAGCAGCTTATGGGAGTCTGGCTACACCTTC. The encoded protein is CASSLWESGYTF.

This clone was recorded only once. The genes are TRBV6-5 and TRBJ1-2, with TRBD1 as a possible D gene (5 bases). V gave up 3 bases and J gave up 8 bases, with 16 bases separating them. Germline lookup yields CDR1 MNHEY and CDR2 SVGAGI. The CDR3 runs 14 residues. CDR3 DNA sequence: TGTGCCAGCAGTTATATCCCGGGGGGAGAGGGCTACACCTTC. Its translation: CASSYIPGGEGYTF.